One and the same sample provided the 4 T cell receptor beta chains below, sequenced in a study of T cell clonotyping in hematopoietic cell transplantation (dated by TCRdb to about 2021). The method was the immunoSEQ multiplex PCR assay. TCRdb limited this immuneACCESS table to in-frame rearrangements with V and J called. A share of clones is missing; checked studies link under half to unresolved V genes, and the rest is unexplained. This sample is represented by approximately 39,000 clones; 95% of them were singletons. In total, the top ten clones hold 1.5% to 2% of the sample. The sample's time point label, in plain terms: recipient sample about 28 days before transplant, after cytoreduction. Sequenced material: peripheral blood mononuclear cells, taken before stem cell transplant. These receptors all stem from a man aged 40-49 years with chronic myeloid leukemia. Some clones in this sample may be carry-over from other donors' samples.

V and J are TRBV7-2 and TRBJ1-4; no definite D call. The germline V gene has CDR1 SGHTA and CDR2 FQGNSA. The V end was cut by 6 bases, the J end by 2 bases, with 7 bases between. This CDR3 is 13 amino acids long. CDR3 sequence (DNA): TGTGCCAGCAGTCAAACCACTAATGAAAAACTGTTTTTT. Encoded protein: CASSQTTNEKLFF.

The CDR3 DNA is TGCGCCAGCAGCTGGATCGGGGGAATTTCTGGGGCCAACGTCCTGACTTTC. Translation gives CASSWIGGISGANVLTF. This chain links TRBV5-1 with TRBJ2-6, with a tentative D call TRBD2 (6 bases). V lost 3 bases and J lost 1, with 14 bases in between. The CDR3 extends over 17 amino acids. Germline V gives CDR1 SGHRS, CDR2 YFSETQ.

CDR3 in DNA: TGTGCCATCAGTGAGAGTGACAGTCCCCAGCATTTT. The encoded protein is CAISESDSPQHF. The chain has TRBV10-3 and TRBJ1-5, with TRBD1 as a possible D gene (5 bases). CDR3 size: 12 residues. From germline, CDR1 is ENHRY and CDR2 SYGVKD. Trimming cost V 2 bases and J 10 bases, with 9 bases left between them.

The gene calls are TRBV6-5 and TRBJ2-6; D remains ambiguous. In germline, CDR1 is MNHEY, CDR2 SVGAGI. The germline V and J ends were trimmed by 0 bases and 1 base, with 4 bases remaining between them. The CDR3 has 15 residues. The CDR3 bases are TGTGCCAGCAGTTACTCGCCTTCTGGGGCCAACGTCCTGACTTTC. Its translation is CASSYSPSGANVLTF.